Listed here are 5 T cell receptor beta chains from one sample, sequenced in a study of cytomegalovirus exposure and HLA in healthy donors. The PCR used 60 Vbeta and 13 Jbeta primers. Data came from immunoSEQ multiplex PCR; TCRdb stores just in-frame clones and leaves some out. The data hold approximately 170,000 clones, with 65% to 90% observed a single time. The source material was PBMCs. The receptors derive from a human donor in good health.

The rearrangement links TRBV5-6 to TRBJ2-7, with D possibly being TRBD2 (6 bases). Trimming cost V 2 bases and J 5 bases, with 17 bases left between them. CDR3 length: 15 amino acids. Germline CDR1 and CDR2: SGHDT and YYEEEE. CDR3 sequence reads: CASSLLRGSPHEQYF. The DNA of the CDR3 is TGTGCCAGCAGCTTACTTCGGGGGTCCCCCCACGAGCAGTACTTC.

The chain couples TRBV5-1 to TRBJ2-3; 8 bases are shared with TRBD1. V lost 0 bases, J lost 0 bases, and 12 bases stayed unmatched. The CDR3 has 19 residues. From germline, CDR1 is SGHRS and CDR2 YFSETQ. CDR3 in DNA: TGCGCCAGCAGCTTGGGATACAGCGGACAGGGAACTAGCACAGATACGCAGTATTTT. This translates into CASSLGYSGQGTSTDTQYF. The whole variable domain, filled in from reference TRBV5-1 and TRBJ2-3, reads KAGVTQTPRYLIKTRGQQVTLSCSPISGHRSVSWYQQTPGQGLQFLFEYFSETQRNKGNFPGRFSGRQFSNSRSEMNVSTLELGDSALYLCASSLGYSGQGTSTDTQYFGPGTRLTVL.

As DNA, the CDR3 is TGTGCCAGCAGCTTCCGGGTATACGAGCAGTACTTC. It specifies CASSFRVYEQYF. This chain connects TRBV5-5 to TRBJ2-7; D unresolved. CDR1 SGHKS and CDR2 YYEKEE come from the germline V gene (reference sequence). Trimming removed 2 bases from V and 4 bases from J, with 7 bases in between. The CDR3 has 12 residues.

The V and J genes are TRBV6-1 and TRBJ1-1, with D tentatively TRBD1 (5 bases). Trimming removed 5 bases from V and 1 base from J, with 14 bases in between. The CDR3 has 15 residues. Germline CDR1 reads MNHNS; CDR2 reads SASEGT. Written as DNA, the CDR3 is TGTGCCAGCAGTCCCCGAAGGGGCGGGAACACTGAAGCTTTCTTT. This encodes CASSPRRGGNTEAFF.

In its sample, this clone was seen a few times. The gene calls are TRBV25-1 and TRBJ2-3; the D gene is possibly TRBD1 (5 bases). The CDR3 contains 13 residues. Trimming stripped 8 bases from V and 1 base from J, with 10 bases between. Per germline, CDR1 MGHDK and CDR2 SYGVNS. The CDR3 nucleotides read TGTGCCAGCGGGGCGGCCGGCACAGATACGCAGTATTTT. It yields the protein CASGAAGTDTQYF. Supplemented by reference TRBV25-1 and TRBJ2-3, the full variable domain reads EADIYQTPRYLVIGTGKKITLECSQTMGHDKMYWYQQDPGMELHLIHYSYGVNSTEKGDLSSESTVSRIRTEHFPLTLESARPSHTSQYLCASGAAGTDTQYFGPGTRLTVL.